The 17 T cell receptor beta chains below were found in one sample sequenced in a study of shared clonotypes between healthy human individuals. Measured with immunoSEQ multiplex PCR; TCRdb has only the in-frame clones, and not every one. Of 980,000 or so clones listed, around 80% are singletons. What was sequenced was memory CD4+ T cells sorted from blood. Noted subset: CD45RA-negative fraction. Receptor source: a man aged 18 to 35 in good health.

Turning to this clone: A junction end diverges from the germline sequence, so it may reflect a read error. The chain recombines TRBV29-1 with TRBJ1-2, with 7 positions matching TRBD1. CDR3 length equals 13 residues. The germline V gene encodes CDR1 SQVTM and CDR2 ANQGSEA. CDR3 sequence: CSVQDRERYGYTF. The CDR3 nucleotides read TGCAGCGTTCAAGACAGGGAGCGCTATGGCTACACCTTC. The full variable domain, completed using reference TRBV29-1 and TRBJ1-2, is SAVISQKPSRDICQRGTSLTIQCQVDSQVTMMFWYRQQPGQSLTLIATANQGSEATYESGFVIDKFPISRPNLTFSTLTVSNMSPEDSSIYLCSVQDRERYGYTFGSGTRLTVV.

V and J are TRBV30 and TRBJ1-2; weak D call: TRBD1 (6 bases). Germline V gives CDR1 GTSNPN, CDR2 SVGIG (reference sequence). The ends were cut back, 5 bases at V and 0 bases at J, with 16 bases in the middle. The CDR3 has 15 amino acids. CDR3 coding DNA: TGTGCCTGGGGAAAAGGGGGATCCGCTAACTATGGCTACACCTTC. This gives the protein CAWGKGGSANYGYTF.

This clone has just a few counts. The chain links TRBV7-3 to TRBJ1-6, with 11 bases fitting TRBD1. V lost 5 bases, J lost 9 bases, and 9 bases stayed unmatched. CDR3 length: 16 amino acids. The germline V gene has CDR1 SGHTA and CDR2 FQGTGA. Here the CDR3 reads CASSLGTGGGGSPLHF. In DNA, the CDR3 is TGTGCCAGCAGCCTCGGGACAGGGGGAGGAGGTTCACCCCTCCACTTT.

As to this clone: Possible read error: a much larger clone is one base away. The chain couples TRBV15 to TRBJ1-1; TRBD1 is a possible D gene (5 bases). The CDR3 runs to 17 residues. Germline CDR1 is LNHNV and CDR2 is YYDKDF (reference sequence). V lost 1 base and J lost 4, with 19 bases in between. CDR3: CATSRARSLEGSTEAFF. CDR3 bases: TGTGCCACCAGCAGAGCCCGTTCACTCGAGGGGAGCACTGAAGCTTTCTTT.

The chain has TRBV5-1 and TRBJ1-1, with D unresolved. This CDR3 has 13 residues. V was shortened by 7 bases and J by 1 base, with 11 bases between the two germline ends. In germline, CDR1 is SGHRS, CDR2 YFSETQ. CDR3 sequence: CASGDTKNTEAFF. CDR3 DNA sequence: TGCGCCAGCGGCGATACAAAGAACACTGAAGCTTTCTTT.

The chain uses TRBV10-3 and TRBJ2-2; 9 positions match TRBD2. The CDR3 consists of 13 residues. Looked up from germline, CDR1 is ENHRY and CDR2 is SYGVKD. The junction had 2 bases not matched to a gene; V was cut back by 11 bases and J by 1 base. The CDR3 spells CAVSGRNTGELFF. In nucleotides, the CDR3 is TGTGCCGTTAGCGGGAGGAACACCGGGGAGCTGTTTTTT.

A remark on this clone: At one of its ends the junction is not consistent with the germline gene, which may arise from a read error. The chain is built from TRBV30 and TRBJ2-7, with D perhaps TRBD1 or TRBD2 (6 bases each). Germline CDR1 GTSNPN, CDR2 SVGIG (reference sequence). CDR3 size: 11 residues. The CDR3 region is CARRGGGEQYF. CDR3 sequence (DNA): TGTGCCCGGAGAGGAGGGGGTGAGCAGTACTTC.

About this clone: The same CDR3 also results from other DNA sequences found in this sample. The DNA for the CDR3 is TGTGCCTGGAGTGTATCCGGGACAGGGGGCCGTGGCTACACCTTC. It codes for CAWSVSGTGGRGYTF. V and J are TRBV30 and TRBJ1-2; 12 bases match TRBD1. The junction had 6 bases not matched to a gene; V was cut back by 0 bases and J by 7 bases. In germline, CDR1 is GTSNPN, CDR2 SVGIG (reference sequence). CDR3 size: 15 residues.

The chain employs TRBV7-8 and TRBJ2-3, with D perhaps TRBD1 (5 bases). Germline lookup yields CDR1 SGHVS and CDR2 FQNEAQ. The CDR3 totals 18 residues. V lost 4 bases, J lost 1 base, and 21 bases lay in between. CDR3 sequence reads: CASSSITGLGVRTDTQYF. DNA for the CDR3: TGTGCCAGCAGCTCCATCACAGGTTTGGGCGTCCGCACAGATACGCAGTATTTT. Full variable domain (missing parts from reference TRBV7-8 and TRBJ2-3): GAGVSQSPRYKVAKRGQDVALRCDPISGHVSLFWYQQALGQGPEFLTYFQNEAQLDKSGLPSDRFFAERPEGSVSTLKIQRTQQEDSAVYLCASSSITGLGVRTDTQYFGPGTRLTVL.

This clone was observed a handful of times. The chain is built from TRBV6-4 and TRBJ1-1; D is undetermined. Between the trimmed V and J ends, which lost 4 bases and 2 bases, there was a span of 8 bases. Germline V gene sequence: CDR1 MRHNA, CDR2 SNTAGT. The CDR3 length is 13 residues. The CDR3 here is CASSAGTNTEAFF. CDR3 bases: TGTGCCAGCAGTGCAGGTACAAACACTGAAGCTTTCTTT.

The chain couples TRBV5-1 to TRBJ1-1; D unresolved. The germline V gene has CDR1 SGHRS and CDR2 YFSETQ. The V end was cut by 4 bases, the J end by 3 bases, with 16 bases between. The CDR3 runs to 15 residues. The CDR3 reads CASSPFEGWDTEAFF. In nucleotides, the CDR3 is TGCGCCAGCAGCCCTTTTGAGGGTTGGGACACTGAAGCTTTCTTT.

The table lists this clone with a few counts. V usage is TRBV6-6 and J usage is TRBJ1-4, with D hard to call. Germline V gives CDR1 MNHNY, CDR2 SVGAGI (reference sequence). V was trimmed by 6 bases and J by 7 bases, leaving 12 bases between them. There are 13 residues in the CDR3. The CDR3 DNA is TGTGCCAGCAGGGGTTTTTTAGGTGAAAAACTGTTTTTT. Its protein product is CASRGFLGEKLFF.

The chain uses TRBV6-5 and TRBJ1-3; D uncertain. Trimming cost V 5 bases and J 3 bases, with 11 bases left between them. Germline loops: CDR1 MNHEY, CDR2 SVGAGI. The CDR3 totals 14 residues. The CDR3 loop reads CASSPHGVGNTIYF. For the CDR3, the DNA is TGTGCCAGCAGTCCCCACGGGGTTGGAAACACCATATATTTT.

This clone was observed a handful of times. The chain is built from TRBV7-6 and TRBJ1-4; D is unclear. This CDR3 spans 16 amino acids. V dropped 1 base and J dropped 3 bases, with 12 bases sitting between them. The germline V gene encodes CDR1 SGHVS and CDR2 FNYEAQ. The DNA of the CDR3 is TGTGCCAGCAGCTTAGGTTGGACGGCTTCTAATGAAAAACTGTTTTTT. It translates to CASSLGWTASNEKLFF.

Remarks on this clone: The sample contains more than one DNA sequence encoding this CDR3. The chain carries TRBV28 and TRBJ1-4; D remains ambiguous. The length of the CDR3 is 14 residues. In germline, CDR1 is MDHEN, CDR2 SYDVKM. Trimming removed 3 bases at V and 4 bases at J, with 9 bases between. CDR3 residues: CASSLSGSNEKLFF. CDR3 bases: TGTGCCAGCAGTTTGTCTGGCAGTAATGAAAAACTGTTTTTT.

This CDR3 reads CATREDLSGNTIYF. In nucleotides, the CDR3 is TGTGCTACGCGGGAGGATCTCTCTGGAAACACCATATATTTT. This sequence joins TRBV6-6 and TRBJ1-3; D not certain. The CDR3 loop spans 14 amino acids. Germline CDR1 is MNHNY and CDR2 is SVGAGI (reference sequence).

The J gene is TRBJ2-7, the V gene TRBV30, with 10 bases fitting TRBD1. The trim removed 2 bases at V and 3 bases at J, leaving 13 bases unmatched. Germline V gene lookup returns CDR1 GTSNPN and CDR2 SVGIG (reference sequence). This CDR3 has 17 amino acids. The CDR3 region is CAWSHIWGQGLRYEQYF. CDR3 nucleotide sequence: TGTGCCTGGAGTCATATCTGGGGACAGGGGCTCCGCTACGAGCAGTACTTC.